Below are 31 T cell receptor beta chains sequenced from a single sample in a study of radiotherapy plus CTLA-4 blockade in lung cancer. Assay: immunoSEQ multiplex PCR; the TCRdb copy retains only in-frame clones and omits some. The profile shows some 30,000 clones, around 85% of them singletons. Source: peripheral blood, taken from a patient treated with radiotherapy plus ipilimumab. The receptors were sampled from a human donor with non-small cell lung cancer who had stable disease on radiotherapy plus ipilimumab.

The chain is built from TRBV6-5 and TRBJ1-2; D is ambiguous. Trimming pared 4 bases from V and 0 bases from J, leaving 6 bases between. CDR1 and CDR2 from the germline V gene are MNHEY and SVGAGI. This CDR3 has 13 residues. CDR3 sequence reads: CASSLTPNYGYTF. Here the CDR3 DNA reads TGTGCCAGCAGTTTAACCCCTAACTATGGCTACACCTTC.

Written as DNA, the CDR3 is TGCGCCAGCAGCTTTGGGCAGAACACTGAAGCTTTCTTT. Protein sequence: CASSFGQNTEAFF. The V and J genes are TRBV5-1 and TRBJ1-1; no reliable D call. The CDR3 consists of 13 residues. Trimming pared 2 bases from V and 1 base from J, leaving 6 bases between. Germline values: CDR1 SGHRS, CDR2 YFSETQ.

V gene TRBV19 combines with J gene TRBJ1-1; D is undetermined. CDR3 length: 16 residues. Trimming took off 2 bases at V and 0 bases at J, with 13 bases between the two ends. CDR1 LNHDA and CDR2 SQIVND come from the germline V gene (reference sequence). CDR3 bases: TGTGCCAGTAGTATAAATCAGGCCACTGTGAACACTGAAGCTTTCTTT. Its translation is CASSINQATVNTEAFF.

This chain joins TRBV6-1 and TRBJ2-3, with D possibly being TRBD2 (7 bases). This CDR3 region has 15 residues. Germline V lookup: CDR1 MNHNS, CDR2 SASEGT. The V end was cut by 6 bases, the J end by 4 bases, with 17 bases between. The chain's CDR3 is CASSEQWGGADTQYF. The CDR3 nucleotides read TGTGCCAGCAGCGAACAGTGGGGGGGCGCAGATACGCAGTATTTT.

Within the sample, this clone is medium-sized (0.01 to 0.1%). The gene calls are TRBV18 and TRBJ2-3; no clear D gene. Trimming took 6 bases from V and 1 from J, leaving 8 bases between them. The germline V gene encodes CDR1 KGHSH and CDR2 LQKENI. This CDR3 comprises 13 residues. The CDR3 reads CASSLAGTDTQYF. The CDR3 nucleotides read TGTGCCAGCTCCTTAGCTGGCACAGATACGCAGTATTTT. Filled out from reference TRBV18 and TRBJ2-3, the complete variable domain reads NAGVMQNPRHLVRRRGQEARLRCSPMKGHSHVYWYRQLPEEGLKFMVYLQKENIIDESGMPKERFSAEFPKEGPSILRIQQVVRGDSAAYFCASSLAGTDTQYFGPGTRLTVL.

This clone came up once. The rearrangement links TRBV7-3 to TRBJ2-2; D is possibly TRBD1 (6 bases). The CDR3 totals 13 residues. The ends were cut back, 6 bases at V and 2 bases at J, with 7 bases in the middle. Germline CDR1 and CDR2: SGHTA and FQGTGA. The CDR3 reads CASRGANTGELFF. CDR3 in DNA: TGTGCCAGCAGGGGGGCCAACACCGGGGAGCTGTTTTTT.

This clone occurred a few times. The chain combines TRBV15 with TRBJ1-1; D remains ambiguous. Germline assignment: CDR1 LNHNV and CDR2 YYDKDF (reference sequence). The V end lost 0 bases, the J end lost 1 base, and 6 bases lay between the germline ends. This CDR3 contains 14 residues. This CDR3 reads CATSRDPANTEAFF. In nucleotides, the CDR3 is TGTGCCACCAGCAGAGATCCCGCGAACACTGAAGCTTTCTTT. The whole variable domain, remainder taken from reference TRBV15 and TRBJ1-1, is DAMVIQNPRYQVTQFGKPVTLSCSQTLNHNVMYWYQQKSSQAPKLLFHYYDKDFNNEADTPDNFQSRRPNTSFCFLDIRSPGLGDTAMYLCATSRDPANTEAFFGQGTRLTVV.

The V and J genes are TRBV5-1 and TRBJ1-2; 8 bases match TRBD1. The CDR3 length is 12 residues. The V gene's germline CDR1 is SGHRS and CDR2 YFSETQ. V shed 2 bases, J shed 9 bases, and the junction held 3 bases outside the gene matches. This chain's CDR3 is CASSFGQGRYTF. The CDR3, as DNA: TGCGCCAGCAGCTTCGGACAGGGACGCTACACCTTC.

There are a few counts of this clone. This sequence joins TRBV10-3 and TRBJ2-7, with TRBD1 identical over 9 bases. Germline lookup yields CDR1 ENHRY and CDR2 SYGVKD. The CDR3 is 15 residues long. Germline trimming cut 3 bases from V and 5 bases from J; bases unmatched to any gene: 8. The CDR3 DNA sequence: TGTGCCATCAGTGACCCGGGACAGGGAATCCACGAGCAGTACTTC. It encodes CAISDPGQGIHEQYF.

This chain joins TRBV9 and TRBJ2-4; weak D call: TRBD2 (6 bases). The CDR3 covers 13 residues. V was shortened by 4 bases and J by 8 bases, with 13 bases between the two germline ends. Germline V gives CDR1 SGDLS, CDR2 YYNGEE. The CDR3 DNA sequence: TGTGCCAGCAGCATAACAGGAGGGGACATTCAGTACTTC. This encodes CASSITGGDIQYF.

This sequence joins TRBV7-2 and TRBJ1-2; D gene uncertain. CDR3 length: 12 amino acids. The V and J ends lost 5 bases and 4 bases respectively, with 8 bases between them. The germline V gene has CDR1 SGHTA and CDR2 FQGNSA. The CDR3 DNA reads TGTGCCAGCAGCGGGCGGGTCTATGGCTACACCTTC. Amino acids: CASSGRVYGYTF. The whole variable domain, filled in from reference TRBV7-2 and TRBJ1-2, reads GAGVSQSPSNKVTEKGKDVELRCDPISGHTALYWYRQSLGQGLEFLIYFQGNSAPDKSGLPSDRFSAERTGGSVSTLTIQRTQQEDSAVYLCASSGRVYGYTFGSGTRLTVV.

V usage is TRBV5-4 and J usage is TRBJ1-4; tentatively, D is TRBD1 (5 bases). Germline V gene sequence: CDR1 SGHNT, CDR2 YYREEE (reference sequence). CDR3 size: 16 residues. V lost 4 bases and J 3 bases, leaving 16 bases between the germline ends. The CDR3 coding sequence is TGTGCCAGCAGCCCGGTAGGGGCAGGACCTAATGAAAAACTGTTTTTT. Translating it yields CASSPVGAGPNEKLFF.

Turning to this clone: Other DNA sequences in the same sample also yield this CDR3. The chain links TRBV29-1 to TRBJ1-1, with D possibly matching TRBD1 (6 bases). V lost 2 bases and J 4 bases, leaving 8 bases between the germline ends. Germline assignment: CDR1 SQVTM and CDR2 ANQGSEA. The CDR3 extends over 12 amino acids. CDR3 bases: TGCAGCGTTGAACTGGGGGCCACTGAAGCTTTCTTT. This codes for CSVELGATEAFF.

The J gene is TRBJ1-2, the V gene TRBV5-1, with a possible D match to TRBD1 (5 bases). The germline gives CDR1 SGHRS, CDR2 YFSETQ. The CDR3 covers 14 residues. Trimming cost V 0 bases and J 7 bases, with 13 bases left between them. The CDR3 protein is CASSLGQGLGGYTF. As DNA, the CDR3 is TGCGCCAGCAGCTTGGGGCAGGGCTTAGGTGGCTACACCTTC.

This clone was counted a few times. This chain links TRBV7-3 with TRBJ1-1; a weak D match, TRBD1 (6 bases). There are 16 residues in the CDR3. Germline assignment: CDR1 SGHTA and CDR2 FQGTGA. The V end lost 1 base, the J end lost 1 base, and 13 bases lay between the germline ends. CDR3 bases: TGTGCCAGCAGCTTAAGACCACAGGGAGGGAACACTGAAGCTTTCTTT. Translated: CASSLRPQGGNTEAFF.

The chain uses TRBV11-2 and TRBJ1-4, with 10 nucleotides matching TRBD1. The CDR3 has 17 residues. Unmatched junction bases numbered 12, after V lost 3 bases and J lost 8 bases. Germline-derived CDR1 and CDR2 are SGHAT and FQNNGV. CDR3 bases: TGTGCCAGCAGCTTGGGGGTCGGGGGACAGGGGACCGAAAAACTGTTTTTT. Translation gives CASSLGVGGQGTEKLFF.

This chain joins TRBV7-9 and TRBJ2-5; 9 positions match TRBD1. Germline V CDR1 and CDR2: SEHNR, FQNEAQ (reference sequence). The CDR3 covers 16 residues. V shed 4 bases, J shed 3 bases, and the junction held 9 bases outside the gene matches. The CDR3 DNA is TGTGCCAGCAGCTACGACAGGGGGAATGTAGAAGAGACCCAGTACTTC. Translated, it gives CASSYDRGNVEETQYF.

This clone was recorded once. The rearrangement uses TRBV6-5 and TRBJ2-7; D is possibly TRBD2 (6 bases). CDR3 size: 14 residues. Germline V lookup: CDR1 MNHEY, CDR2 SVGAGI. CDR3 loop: CASSHSGTPYEQYV. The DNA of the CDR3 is TGTGCCAGCAGTCACTCCGGGACTCCCTACGAGCAGTACGTC.

CDR3 DNA sequence: TGCAGCGGGGGGGACATCAATGGCTACACCTTC. This codes for CSGGDINGYTF. The chain uses TRBV29-1 and TRBJ1-2; possible D gene TRBD1, 6 bases. CDR1 and CDR2 from the germline V gene are SQVTM and ANQGSEA. V was cut by 7 bases and J by 6 bases, with 12 bases left in between. This CDR3 spans 11 amino acids.

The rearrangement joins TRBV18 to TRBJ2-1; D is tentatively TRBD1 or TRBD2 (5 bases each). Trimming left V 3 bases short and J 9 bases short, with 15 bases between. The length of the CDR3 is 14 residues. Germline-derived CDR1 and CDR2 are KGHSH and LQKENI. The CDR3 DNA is TGTGCCAGCTCACCCTCAACGAGGGGCACTGAGCAGTTCTTC. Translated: CASSPSTRGTEQFF. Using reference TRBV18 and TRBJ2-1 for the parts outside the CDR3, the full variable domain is NAGVMQNPRHLVRRRGQEARLRCSPMKGHSHVYWYRQLPEEGLKFMVYLQKENIIDESGMPKERFSAEFPKEGPSILRIQQVVRGDSAAYFCASSPSTRGTEQFFGPGTRLTVL.

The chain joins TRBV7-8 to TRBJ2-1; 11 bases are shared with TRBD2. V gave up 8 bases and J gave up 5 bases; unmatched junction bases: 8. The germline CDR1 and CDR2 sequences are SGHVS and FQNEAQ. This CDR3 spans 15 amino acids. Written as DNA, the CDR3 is TGTGCCAGCTCCCAAACTAGCGGGGGACACAATGAGCAGTTCTTC. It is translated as CASSQTSGGHNEQFF.

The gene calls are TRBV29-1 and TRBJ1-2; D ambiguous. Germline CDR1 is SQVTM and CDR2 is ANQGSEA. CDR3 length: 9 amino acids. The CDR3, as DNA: TGCACCTATTCCTATGGCTACACCTTC. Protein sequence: CTYSYGYTF.

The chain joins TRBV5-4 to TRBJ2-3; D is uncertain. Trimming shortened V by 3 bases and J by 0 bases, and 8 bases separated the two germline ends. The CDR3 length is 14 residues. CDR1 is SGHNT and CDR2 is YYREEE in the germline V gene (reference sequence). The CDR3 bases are TGTGCCAGCAGCTCCTCTACTAGCACAGATACGCAGTATTTT. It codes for CASSSSTSTDTQYF. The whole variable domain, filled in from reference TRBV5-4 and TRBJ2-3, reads ETGVTQSPTHLIKTRGQQVTLRCSSQSGHNTVSWYQQALGQGPQFIFQYYREEENGRGNFPPRFSGLQFPNYSSELNVNALELDDSALYLCASSSSTSTDTQYFGPGTRLTVL.

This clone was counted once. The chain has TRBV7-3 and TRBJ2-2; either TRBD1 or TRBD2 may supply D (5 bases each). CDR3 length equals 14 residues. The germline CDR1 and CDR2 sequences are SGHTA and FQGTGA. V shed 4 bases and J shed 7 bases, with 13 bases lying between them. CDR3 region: CASSSMGDDGELFF. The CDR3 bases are TGTGCCAGCAGCTCCATGGGGGATGACGGGGAGCTGTTTTTT.

The CDR3 bases are TGCGCCAGCAGCCCGAGACTAGCGGGGACATTGTACGAGCAGTACTTC. Protein sequence: CASSPRLAGTLYEQYF. This sequence joins TRBV5-1 and TRBJ2-7, with 11 bases fitting TRBD2. The germline CDR1 and CDR2 sequences are SGHRS and YFSETQ. The CDR3 is made up of 16 amino acids. J lost 4 bases, V lost 4 bases, and 10 bases had no gene match. The full variable domain, its missing parts supplied by reference TRBV5-1 and TRBJ2-7, is KAGVTQTPRYLIKTRGQQVTLSCSPISGHRSVSWYQQTPGQGLQFLFEYFSETQRNKGNFPGRFSGRQFSNSRSEMNVSTLELGDSALYLCASSPRLAGTLYEQYFGPGTRLTVT.

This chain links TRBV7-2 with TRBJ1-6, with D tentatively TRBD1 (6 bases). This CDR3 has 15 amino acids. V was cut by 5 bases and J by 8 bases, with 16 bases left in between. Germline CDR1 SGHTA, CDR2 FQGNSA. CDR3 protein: CASSPRRQDYSPLHF. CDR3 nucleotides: TGTGCCAGCAGCCCAAGGAGACAGGATTATTCACCCCTCCACTTT.

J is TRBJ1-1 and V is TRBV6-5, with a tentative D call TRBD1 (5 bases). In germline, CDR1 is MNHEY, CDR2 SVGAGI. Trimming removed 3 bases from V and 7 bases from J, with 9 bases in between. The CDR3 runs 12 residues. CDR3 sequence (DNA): TGTGCCAGCAGTTATGCCGGGGGTGAAGCTTTCTTT. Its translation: CASSYAGGEAFF.

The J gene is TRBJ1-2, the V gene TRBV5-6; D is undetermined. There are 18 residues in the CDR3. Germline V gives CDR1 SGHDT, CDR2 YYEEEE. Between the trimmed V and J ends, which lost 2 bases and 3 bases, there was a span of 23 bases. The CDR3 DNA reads TGTGCCAGCAGCTTTTACGACTTCAAACTGTTAACTCACTATGGCTACACCTTC. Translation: CASSFYDFKLLTHYGYTF.

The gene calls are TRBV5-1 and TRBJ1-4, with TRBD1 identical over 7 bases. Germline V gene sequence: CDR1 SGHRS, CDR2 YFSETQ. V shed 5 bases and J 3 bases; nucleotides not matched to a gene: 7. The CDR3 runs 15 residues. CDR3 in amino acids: CASSYGTAANEKLFF. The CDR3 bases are TGCGCCAGCAGTTATGGGACAGCCGCTAATGAAAAACTGTTTTTT.

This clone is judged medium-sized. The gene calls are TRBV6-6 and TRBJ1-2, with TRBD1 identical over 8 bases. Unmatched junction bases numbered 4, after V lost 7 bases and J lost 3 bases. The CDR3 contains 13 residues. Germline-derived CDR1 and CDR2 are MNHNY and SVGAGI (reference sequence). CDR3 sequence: CASTTGGDYGYTF. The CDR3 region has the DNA TGTGCCAGCACTACAGGGGGTGACTATGGCTACACCTTC.

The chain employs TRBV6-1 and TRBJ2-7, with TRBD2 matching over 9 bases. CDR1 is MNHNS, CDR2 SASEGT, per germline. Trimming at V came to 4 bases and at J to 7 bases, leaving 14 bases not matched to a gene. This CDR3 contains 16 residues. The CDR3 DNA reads TGTGCCAGCAGTGGAATAGCGGGGGCCGTCCTTTGGGAGCAGTACGTC. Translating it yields CASSGIAGAVLWEQYV.